These 29 T cell receptor beta chains originate from one sample sequenced in a study of OX40 agonist ivuxolimab in advanced cancers. Some clones are missing from TCRdb's copy, which holds only in-frame ones; the method was immunoSEQ multiplex PCR. Of over 100,000 clones listed, less than 95% are singletons. The specimen was CD4+ or CD8+ T cells sorted from blood, collected in a trial of the OX40 agonist ivuxolimab. The source is an adult with an advanced solid tumor such as melanoma, head and neck, liver or kidney cancer.

J is TRBJ1-1 and V is TRBV7-2; tentative D call: TRBD1 (5 bases). The length of the CDR3 is 15 residues. The V gene's germline CDR1 is SGHTA and CDR2 FQGNSA. Trimming cost V 3 bases and J 1 base, with 12 bases left between them. The chain's CDR3 is CASSFFPGTNTEAFF. The CDR3 region has the DNA TGTGCCAGCAGCTTTTTTCCGGGGACGAACACTGAAGCTTTCTTT.

CDR3 residues: CASSATDNQPQHF. CDR3 DNA sequence: TGTGCCAGCAGCGCAACGGATAATCAGCCCCAGCATTTT. The chain uses TRBV9 and TRBJ1-5; D gene uncertain. Germline values: CDR1 SGDLS, CDR2 YYNGEE. This CDR3 has 13 amino acids. Trimming stripped 3 bases from V and 4 bases from J, with 8 bases between.

This clone was observed a few times. The chain has TRBV29-1 and TRBJ1-4; D remains unclear. From germline, CDR1 is SQVTM and CDR2 ANQGSEA. The V and J ends lost 4 bases and 3 bases respectively, with 9 bases between them. This CDR3 comprises 13 residues. CDR3 nucleotide sequence: TGCAGCGTTGGGGGAGAGGCTAATGAAAAACTGTTTTTT. It specifies CSVGGEANEKLFF. The full variable domain, completed using reference TRBV29-1 and TRBJ1-4, is SAVISQKPSRDICQRGTSLTIQCQVDSQVTMMFWYRQQPGQSLTLIATANQGSEATYESGFVIDKFPISRPNLTFSTLTVSNMSPEDSSIYLCSVGGEANEKLFFGSGTQLSVL.

This clone showed up just once. J is TRBJ2-1 and V is TRBV5-1; D might be TRBD2 (6 bases). CDR3 size: 13 residues. V shed 4 bases and J shed 8 bases, with 13 bases lying between them. Germline CDR1 is SGHRS and CDR2 is YFSETQ. This CDR3 reads CASSAQLADEQFF. The DNA of the CDR3 is TGCGCCAGCAGCGCCCAACTAGCAGATGAGCAGTTCTTC.

The chain couples TRBV18 to TRBJ2-1; 9 bases map to TRBD2. The CDR3 contains 17 residues. With 4 bases clipped from V and 0 bases from J, the junction kept 7 bases outside the gene matches. Germline V gives CDR1 KGHSH, CDR2 LQKENI. The CDR3: CASSRQTSGSSYNEQFF. CDR3 in DNA: TGTGCCAGCTCACGCCAGACTAGCGGCAGCTCCTACAATGAGCAGTTCTTC.

The chain has TRBV18 and TRBJ1-1; no clear D gene. This CDR3 is built from 15 residues. The V and J ends lost 5 bases and 2 bases respectively, with 15 bases between them. Looked up from germline, CDR1 is KGHSH and CDR2 is LQKENI. Here the CDR3 reads CASSSFGLLNTEAFF. The CDR3 bases are TGTGCCAGCTCATCTTTCGGTCTACTAAACACTGAAGCTTTCTTT.

The rearrangement uses TRBV27 and TRBJ1-5; D not resolved. Between the trimmed V and J ends, which lost 3 bases and 0 bases, there was a span of 9 bases. CDR1 and CDR2 (germline): MNHEY, SMNVEV (reference sequence). The CDR3 covers 15 residues. The CDR3 DNA reads TGTGCCAGCAGTTTGGCCGACCCTAGCAATCAGCCCCAGCATTTT. Its protein is CASSLADPSNQPQHF.

V gene TRBV7-8 combines with J gene TRBJ1-5; D is unresolved. Per the germline V gene, CDR1 is SGHVS and CDR2 is FQNEAQ. CDR3 length equals 13 residues. V dropped 5 bases and J dropped 4 bases, with 9 bases sitting between them. The CDR3 nucleotides read TGTGCCAGCAGCCACGGGCCGAATCAGCCCCAGCATTTT. Protein product: CASSHGPNQPQHF. The full variable domain, its missing parts supplied by reference TRBV7-8 and TRBJ1-5, is GAGVSQSPRYKVAKRGQDVALRCDPISGHVSLFWYQQALGQGPEFLTYFQNEAQLDKSGLPSDRFFAERPEGSVSTLKIQRTQQEDSAVYLCASSHGPNQPQHFGDGTRLSIL.

The chain employs TRBV12-2 and TRBJ1-5. TRBV12-2 is shown as a pseudogene. The CDR3 is 15 residues long. CDR3 region: CASRFRGLLNQPQHF. DNA of the CDR3: TGTGCAAGTCGCTTTCGGGGGCTTCTAAATCAGCCCCAGCATTTT.

This chain connects TRBV5-5 to TRBJ2-2, with TRBD1 matching 8 bases. The germline V gene has CDR1 SGHKS and CDR2 YYEKEE (reference sequence). Trimming cost V 4 bases and J 6 bases; bases outside gene matches: 11. The CDR3 extends over 16 amino acids. Here the CDR3 reads CASSVDRVLVSGELFF. The CDR3 DNA reads as TGTGCCAGCAGCGTGGACAGGGTCTTGGTATCCGGGGAGCTGTTTTTT.

This chain connects TRBV28 to TRBJ1-1, with D uncertain. CDR1 MDHEN and CDR2 SYDVKM come from the germline V gene. The CDR3 totals 14 residues. V was cut by 2 bases and J by 0 bases, with 7 bases left in between. CDR3 in amino acids: CASSLASLNTEAFF. Written as DNA, the CDR3 is TGTGCCAGCAGTTTAGCATCTTTGAACACTGAAGCTTTCTTT.

The rearrangement uses TRBV9 and TRBJ2-3, with 9 bases aligning to TRBD2. Looked up from germline, CDR1 is SGDLS and CDR2 is YYNGEE. The CDR3 covers 16 residues. J gave up 0 bases and V 2 bases, and 4 bases lay outside the gene matches. CDR3 region: CASSVLAGQSTDTQYF. In nucleotides, the CDR3 is TGTGCCAGCAGCGTGCTAGCGGGACAGAGCACAGATACGCAGTATTTT.

This rearrangement joins TRBV27 to TRBJ1-1; D not certain. V was shortened by 6 bases and J by 0 bases, with 14 bases between the two germline ends. Germline lookup yields CDR1 MNHEY and CDR2 SMNVEV (reference sequence). The length of the CDR3 is 15 residues. The CDR3 coding sequence is TGTGCCAGCAGCTCGGCGGACGGGTTGAACACTGAAGCTTTCTTT. Its protein product is CASSSADGLNTEAFF.

V gene TRBV29-1 combines with J gene TRBJ2-5; D tentatively reads TRBD1 or TRBD2 (5 bases each). V was trimmed by 6 bases and J by 2 bases, leaving 19 bases between them. CDR1 and CDR2 (germline): SQVTM, ANQGSEA. This CDR3 is 15 amino acids long. In DNA, the CDR3 is TGCAGCGTGGGGCGGCCGGAGCGGCCGCAAGAGACCCAGTACTTC. Translation: CSVGRPERPQETQYF.

This clone was observed once. Mismatch with germline at one junction end may stem from a read error. This CDR3 reads CATSLGGVLGGYERYF. CDR3 coding DNA: TGTGCCACCAGCCTAGGTGGGGTTTTAGGGGGGTACGAGCGGTACTTC. The V call is TRBV15, the J call TRBJ2-7; D possibly matches TRBD1 or TRBD2 (6 bases each). CDR1 and CDR2 (germline): LNHNV, YYDKDF (reference sequence). The CDR3 has 16 residues.

The chain employs TRBV7-2 and TRBJ1-3; no clear D. CDR3 size: 15 residues. V lost 3 bases and J lost 1, with 10 bases in between. The germline V gene encodes CDR1 SGHTA and CDR2 FQGNSA. The CDR3 region has the DNA TGTGCCAGCAGCTTGTCCCCGGCGTCTGGAAACACCATATATTTT. The encoded protein is CASSLSPASGNTIYF.

The chain couples TRBV28 to TRBJ2-6, with D hard to call. CDR3 length: 16 amino acids. Trimming left V 7 bases short and J 1 base short, with 14 bases between. The V gene's germline CDR1 is MDHEN and CDR2 SYDVKM. DNA for the CDR3: TGTGCCAGCACTGATATTCCGGAGTCTGGGGCCAACGTCCTGACTTTC. Translation gives CASTDIPESGANVLTF. Full variable domain (rest looked up from reference TRBV28 and TRBJ2-6): DVKVTQSSRYLVKRTGEKVFLECVQDMDHENMFWYRQDPGLGLRLIYFSYDVKMKEKGDIPEGYSVSREKKERFSLILESASTNQTSMYLCASTDIPESGANVLTFGAGSRLTVL.

This sequence joins TRBV6-6 and TRBJ1-3; D is possibly TRBD1 (6 bases). Trimming took 5 bases from V and 0 from J, leaving 11 bases between them. Germline values: CDR1 MNHNY, CDR2 SVGAGI (reference sequence). CDR3 size: 15 residues. The CDR3 reads CASSAGQTSGNTIYF. The CDR3 nucleotides are TGTGCCAGCAGTGCCGGACAGACCTCTGGAAACACCATATATTTT.

The rearrangement links TRBV11-2 to TRBJ2-2; 8 bases line up with TRBD1. Germline lookup yields CDR1 SGHAT and CDR2 FQNNGV. V lost 4 bases, J lost 3 bases, and 4 bases stayed unmatched. The CDR3 extends over 15 amino acids. The CDR3 DNA reads TGTGCCAGCAGCTCGGACAGGGCTCACACCGGGGAGCTGTTTTTT. Its translation is CASSSDRAHTGELFF.

This chain joins TRBV28 and TRBJ1-4; D remains unclear. V gave up 4 bases and J gave up 8 bases, with 17 bases separating them. The CDR3 consists of 15 residues. Germline loops: CDR1 MDHEN, CDR2 SYDVKM. CDR3 protein: CASSSHSGALEKLFF. Here the CDR3 DNA reads TGTGCCAGCAGTTCTCACAGCGGCGCCTTGGAAAAACTGTTTTTT.

This chain links TRBV7-3 with TRBJ2-4, with TRBD1 matching 7 bases. V shed 4 bases and J 4 bases; nucleotides not matched to a gene: 10. Germline V gene data show CDR1 as SGHTA and CDR2 as FQGTGA. CDR3 size: 16 residues. CDR3 in amino acids: CASSSNKQGQKNIQYF. CDR3 DNA: TGTGCCAGCAGCTCCAATAAACAGGGACAGAAAAACATTCAGTACTTC.

The gene calls are TRBV10-3 and TRBJ1-5, with 8 bases lining up with TRBD1. Germline V gene lookup returns CDR1 ENHRY and CDR2 SYGVKD. J lost 3 bases, V lost 0 bases, and 1 base had no gene match. The CDR3 has 15 residues. In DNA form, the CDR3 reads TGTGCCATCAGTGAGTCGACAGGGGTCAATCAGCCCCAGCATTTT. It encodes CAISESTGVNQPQHF.

This clone was seen only once. This chain uses TRBV6-5 with TRBJ2-2; D gene uncertain. This CDR3 spans 13 amino acids. V lost 5 bases, J lost 8 bases, and 12 bases lay in between. Germline CDR1 and CDR2: MNHEY and SVGAGI. The CDR3 reads CASSVIRPGELFF. CDR3 nucleotide sequence: TGTGCCAGCAGTGTCATAAGACCAGGGGAGCTGTTTTTT.

The chain links TRBV5-1 to TRBJ1-1; 8 nucleotides align to TRBD1. Germline V lookup: CDR1 SGHRS, CDR2 YFSETQ. J gave up 5 bases and V 1 base, and 4 bases lay outside the gene matches. The length of the CDR3 is 14 residues. The CDR3 DNA is TGCGCCAGCAGCTTGAGTACAGGGGGTACTGAAGCTTTCTTT. It codes for CASSLSTGGTEAFF.

The chain joins TRBV2 to TRBJ1-4; the D is unclear. The CDR3 length is 18 residues. Germline V CDR1 and CDR2: SNHLY, FYNNEI. V was clipped by 6 bases and J by 3 bases, with 23 bases between them. In nucleotides, the CDR3 is TGTGCCAGCAGGGGAGGAGCAGTAGGTTATCGGGCTAATGAAAAACTGTTTTTT. Translating gives CASRGGAVGYRANEKLFF.

In its sample, this clone was seen once. The CDR3 sequence is CASSRVQGAGEQYF. CDR3 bases: TGTGCCAGCAGCCGGGTACAGGGGGCTGGCGAGCAGTACTTC. The genes are TRBV7-2 and TRBJ2-7; 9 bases map to TRBD1. The CDR3 sequence is 14 residues long. Germline V gene data show CDR1 as SGHTA and CDR2 as FQGNSA. Trimming took 5 bases from V and 6 from J; bases not matched to a gene: 8.

The rearrangement joins TRBV7-3 to TRBJ2-3, with TRBD2 identical over 9 bases. The CDR3 runs 14 residues. J lost 4 bases, V lost 2 bases, and 1 base had no gene match. Germline V lookup: CDR1 SGHTA, CDR2 FQGTGA. The CDR3 nucleotides are TGTGCCAGCAGCTTAGGGACTAGCCCAGATACGCAGTATTTT. Translated, it gives CASSLGTSPDTQYF.

J is TRBJ2-2 and V is TRBV5-1, with D perhaps matching TRBD1 (6 bases). Germline CDR1 SGHRS, CDR2 YFSETQ. The ends were cut back, 1 base at V and 3 bases at J, with 10 bases in the middle. This CDR3 contains 15 residues. The CDR3 region is CASSLRQGHTGELFF. The CDR3 DNA reads as TGCGCCAGCAGCTTGAGGCAGGGGCACACCGGGGAGCTGTTTTTT.

The chain uses TRBV5-1 and TRBJ1-1, with 7 nucleotides matching TRBD1. Germline CDR1 and CDR2: SGHRS and YFSETQ. The CDR3 is made up of 15 amino acids. J lost 3 bases, V lost 4 bases, and 9 bases had no gene match. CDR3 DNA sequence: TGCGCCAGCAGCCAACCGGGACAGCGGGACACTGAAGCTTTCTTT. Translated: CASSQPGQRDTEAFF.